This passage covers 5 T cell receptor beta chains from one sample sequenced in a study of cytomegalovirus exposure and HLA in healthy donors. PCR was performed using 60 Vbeta and 13 Jbeta primers. Generated by immunoSEQ multiplex PCR, the TCRdb table keeps only in-frame clones and is missing some. The sample lists 250,000 or so clones, around nine tenths seen once, with about 1.7% in the top ten. Sequencing was done on a sample of PBMCs. These receptor sequences come from a girl aged 2 to 10 in good health and CMV-seronegative.

The rearrangement uses TRBV19 and TRBJ1-5; a possible D gene is TRBD1 (5 bases). Germline V lookup: CDR1 LNHDA, CDR2 SQIVND (reference sequence). The CDR3 has 15 amino acids. V dropped 3 bases and J dropped 4 bases, with 13 bases sitting between them. CDR3 residues: CASSIMGGFNQPQHF. As DNA, the CDR3 is TGTGCCAGTAGTATCATGGGGGGGTTTAATCAGCCCCAGCATTTT. Combining the CDR3 with reference TRBV19 and TRBJ1-5 gives the whole variable domain DGGITQSPKYLFRKEGQNVTLSCEQNLNHDAMYWYRQDPGQGLRLIYYSQIVNDFQKGDIAEGYSVSREKKESFPLTVTSAQKNPTAFYLCASSIMGGFNQPQHFGDGTRLSIL.

This chain uses TRBV5-4 with TRBJ2-3; TRBD2 agrees at 9 bases. V gave up 4 bases and J gave up 6 bases; unmatched junction bases: 6. Germline-derived CDR1 and CDR2 are SGHNT and YYREEE (reference sequence). This CDR3 has 14 amino acids. In nucleotides, the CDR3 is TGTGCCAGCAGCCGCGGGGGGGTTGACGATACGCAGTATTTT. Translation: CASSRGGVDDTQYF.

This chain connects TRBV27 to TRBJ2-7; D is possibly TRBD1 (6 bases). The CDR3 has 15 amino acids. CDR1 and CDR2 from the germline V gene are MNHEY and SMNVEV (reference sequence). V lost 3 bases, J lost 2 bases, and 14 bases lay in between. The CDR3, as DNA: TGTGCCAGCAGTTTTCAGGGGATTTCGACCTACGAGCAGTACTTC. The encoded protein is CASSFQGISTYEQYF.

The rearrangement links TRBV25-1 to TRBJ2-1; D might be TRBD2 (6 bases). The germline V and J ends were trimmed by 5 bases and 4 bases, with 18 bases remaining between them. The CDR3 is 16 residues long. CDR1 is MGHDK and CDR2 is SYGVNS in the germline V gene. In DNA, the CDR3 is TGTGCCAGCAGTCCTTCCGGGACTCCGAAGTACAATGAGCAGTTCTTC. It specifies CASSPSGTPKYNEQFF. The full variable domain, rest sourced from reference TRBV25-1 and TRBJ2-1, is EADIYQTPRYLVIGTGKKITLECSQTMGHDKMYWYQQDPGMELHLIHYSYGVNSTEKGDLSSESTVSRIRTEHFPLTLESARPSHTSQYLCASSPSGTPKYNEQFFGPGTRLTVL.

The chain combines TRBV7-3 with TRBJ2-1; the match to TRBD1 covers 9 bases. The germline V gene has CDR1 SGHTA and CDR2 FQGTGA. The CDR3 consists of 15 residues. V was clipped by 0 bases and J by 9 bases; unmatched bases: 6. The CDR3 DNA reads TGTGCCAGCAGCTTAACCGTACAGGGGGCGGGTGAGCAGTTCTTC. Translating gives CASSLTVQGAGEQFF.